A selection of T cell receptor beta chains follows, all from one sample in a study of OX40 agonist ivuxolimab in advanced cancers. TCRdb's copy holds only in-frame clones and misses some; the assay was immunoSEQ multiplex PCR. This repertoire shows approximately 72,000 clones, 88% found once; its top ten account for approximately 0.86%. The specimen was CD4+ or CD8+ T cells sorted from blood, collected in a trial of the OX40 agonist ivuxolimab. Source of these receptors: an adult with an advanced solid tumor such as melanoma, head and neck, liver or kidney cancer. Each CDR3 is given with its conserved first and last residue. A D gene is named only where the DNA matches it firmly. Clone size is given for some rows only: seen once, a few or many times, or a class if the clone is expanded.

d_call	v_call	j_call	clone_size	cdr3_nt	cdr3_aa
NA	TRBV27	TRBJ1-2	NA	TGTGCCAGCAGTTTATCAGGGTCCTATGGCTACACCTTC	CASSLSGSYGYTF
NA	TRBV28	TRBJ2-7	NA	TGTGCCAGCAGTACTGTGCGCGAGCAGTACTTC	CASSTVREQYF
NA	TRBV7-8	TRBJ1-4	NA	TGTGCCAGCAGCTTAGCGCTGGGGACTAATGAAAAACTGTTTTTT	CASSLALGTNEKLFF
NA	TRBV7-4	TRBJ2-7	NA	TGTGCCAGCAGCTTAGCACCAGGGAGATACGAGCAGTACTTC	CASSLAPGRYEQYF
NA	TRBV6-1	TRBJ2-7	NA	TGTGCCAGCCGCCAGGCCAGAGACTACGAGCAGTACTTC	CASRQARDYEQYF
TRBD1	TRBV14	TRBJ1-1	NA	TGTGCCAGCAGCCTACTTAGCCGGGACAGGGGGGAAATGAACACTGAAGCTTTCTTT	CASSLLSRDRGEMNTEAFF
TRBD2	TRBV28	TRBJ2-2	NA	TGTGCCAGCAGCACGGGACTAGCGGGAGTCGGCACCGGGGAGCTGTTTTTT	CASSTGLAGVGTGELFF
TRBD1	TRBV10-3	TRBJ2-5	NA	TGTGCCATCAGTGAATCGGACAGGCGGCAAGAGACCCAGTACTTC	CAISESDRRQETQYF
NA	TRBV30	TRBJ2-7	NA	TGTGCCTGGAGTCACGGGAGTACCTACGAGCAGTACTTC	CAWSHGSTYEQYF
TRBD1	TRBV30	TRBJ1-3	NA	TGTGCCTGGAGCCTGACAGGGACTGGAAGCACCATATATTTT	CAWSLTGTGSTIYF
TRBD1	TRBV4-3	TRBJ1-4	NA	TGCGCCAGCAGCCAAGAAGGAGGCCGCGGGACAGTAAATGAAAAACTGTTTTTT	CASSQEGGRGTVNEKLFF
NA	TRBV14	TRBJ1-2	NA	TGTGCCAGCAGGCCCCCACGGAAACAGGGTCACTATGGCTACACCTTC	CASRPPRKQGHYGYTF
TRBD1	TRBV28	TRBJ2-7	NA	TGTGCCAGCAGTGATATGAGGGGGCTCTACGAGCAGTACTTC	CASSDMRGLYEQYF
TRBD2	TRBV5-4	TRBJ2-5	few	TGTGCCAGCAGCCGGACTAGCGGGAGTTTCCAAGAGACCCAGTACTTC	CASSRTSGSFQETQYF
NA	TRBV5-4	TRBJ1-6	NA	TGTGCCAGCAGCTTGGGGGGGACACAAAATTCACCCCTCCACTTT	CASSLGGTQNSPLHF
NA	TRBV30	TRBJ1-4	NA	TGTGCCTGGACTAAGGACTCCATTAATGAAAAACTGTTTTTT	CAWTKDSINEKLFF
NA	TRBV28	TRBJ2-1	NA	TGTGCCAGCGTTTATCGCGAAGAGCAGTTCTTC	CASVYREEQFF